These T cell receptor beta chains were read from a single sample in a study of siplizumab effects on memory and regulatory T cells. TCRdb's copy holds only in-frame clones and misses some; the assay was immunoSEQ multiplex PCR. The data hold approximately 94,000 clones, with around 92% observed a single time. The sample comprised CD4+ T cells sorted from blood. These TCRs come from a human donor in good health. Both conserved end residues are part of each CDR3. The D gene is left open where the match is weak. Clone size is stated in some rows and not others, as once, few, many or a class when expanded.

j_call cdr3_length d_call clone_size v_call cdr3_aa cdr3_nt
TRBJ1-4 15 - - TRBV7-2 CASSGSPPFNEKLFF TGTGCCAGCAGCGGTAGTCCCCCATTTAATGAAAAACTGTTTTTT
TRBJ2-5 16 TRBD2 - TRBV6-6 CASSYDGLGGSETQYF TGTGCCAGCAGTTACGATGGGTTGGGGGGGAGTGAGACCCAGTACTTC
TRBJ2-5 13 - - TRBV7-2 CASSSRTQETQYF TGTGCCAGCAGCTCCCGGACGCAAGAGACCCAGTACTTC
TRBJ1-1 11 TRBD1 - TRBV20-1 CSSGGFTEAFF TGCAGCTCAGGGGGCTTCACTGAAGCTTTCTTT
TRBJ2-5 15 TRBD1 - TRBV4-2 CASSSDLRGLETQYF TGTGCCAGCAGCTCAGACCTCAGGGGGCTAGAGACCCAGTACTTC
TRBJ2-3 14 - - TRBV18 CASSPYTQTDTQYF TGTGCCAGCTCTCCGTATACCCAAACAGATACGCAGTATTTT
TRBJ2-7 13 TRBD1 - TRBV6-5 CASIRTGGFEQYF TGTGCCAGCATAAGGACAGGGGGGTTCGAGCAGTACTTC
TRBJ1-3 15 TRBD1 once TRBV19 CATETGTGTGNTIYF TGTGCCACCGAGACCGGGACAGGGACCGGAAACACCATATATTTT
TRBJ1-1 14 TRBD1 - TRBV23-1 CASSLDRGRAEAFF TGCGCCAGCAGTTTAGACAGGGGGCGGGCTGAAGCTTTCTTT
TRBJ2-3 15 - - TRBV11-2 CASSPGGGTTDTQYF TGTGCCAGCAGCCCAGGGGGGGGGACCACAGATACGCAGTATTTT
TRBJ2-3 14 - - TRBV10-1 CASSADRSTDTQYF TGCGCCAGCAGTGCAGACAGGAGCACAGATACGCAGTATTTT
TRBJ2-1 14 TRBD2 - TRBV11-1 CASDGGANYNEQFF TGTGCCAGTGACGGGGGGGCAAACTACAATGAGCAGTTCTTC
TRBJ1-2 13 - - TRBV5-1 CASAPDGGYGYTF TGCGCCAGCGCACCCGACGGGGGCTATGGCTACACCTTC
TRBJ1-3 15 - - TRBV6-5 CASSSPGRSGNTIYF TGTGCCAGCAGTTCGCCGGGGCGCTCTGGAAACACCATATATTTT
TRBJ2-4 14 - - TRBV7-9 CASSPGIAKNIQYF TGTGCCAGCAGCCCCGGGATAGCCAAAAACATTCAGTACTTC
TRBJ1-6 17 TRBD1 - TRBV28 CASSLSTGTGGGSPLHF TGTGCCAGCAGTTTAAGCACCGGGACAGGGGGCGGTTCACCCCTCCACTTT
TRBJ1-1 14 - - TRBV27 CASSLYSLNTEAFF TGTGCCAGCAGTTTATACTCGTTGAACACTGAAGCTTTCTTT
TRBJ1-2 14 - once TRBV6-1 CASSLGTDEYGYTF TGTGCCAGCAGTTTAGGGACGGACGAATATGGCTACACCTTC
TRBJ2-7 13 - few TRBV7-9 CASSRGRAYEQYF TGTGCCAGCAGCCGTGGGCGGGCTTACGAGCAGTACTTC
TRBJ2-7 12 - - TRBV7-9 CASSLGRFEQYF TGTGCCAGCAGCTTAGGGCGGTTCGAGCAGTACTTC
TRBJ2-2 13 - - TRBV19 CASSPMNTGELFF TGTGCCAGTAGTCCAATGAACACCGGGGAGCTGTTTTTT
TRBJ2-1 15 - - TRBV30 CAWSVQGKGINEQFF TGTGCCTGGAGTGTACAGGGAAAGGGGATCAATGAGCAGTTCTTC
TRBJ1-1 14 - few TRBV9 CASTTEGGNTEAFF TGTGCCAGCACCACGGAGGGGGGAAACACTGAAGCTTTCTTT
TRBJ1-1 11 - - TRBV5-1 CASSLTGRAFF TGCGCCAGCAGCTTGACAGGACGAGCTTTCTTT
TRBJ2-7 12 - - TRBV7-9 CASSAIIYEQYF TGTGCCAGCAGCGCCATTATCTACGAGCAGTACTTC
TRBJ2-7 11 - - TRBV28 CASSLRVEQYF TGTGCCAGCAGTTTAAGGGTCGAGCAGTACTTC
TRBJ1-2 13 - once TRBV19 CASSITVFYGYTF TGTGCCAGTAGTATCACGGTCTTCTATGGCTACACCTTC
TRBJ2-5 13 - - TRBV7-7 CASSAAGAETQYF TGTGCCAGCTCTGCGGCTGGGGCAGAGACCCAGTACTTC
TRBJ1-5 17 TRBD1 - TRBV7-8 CASSLVVAGGSNQPQHF TGTGCCAGCAGCTTAGTGGTGGCAGGGGGCAGCAATCAGCCCCAGCATTTT
TRBJ2-7 14 - - TRBV27 CASSSGTRGYEQYF TGTGCCAGCAGTTCCGGGACCCGTGGCTACGAGCAGTACTTC
TRBJ2-1 15 TRBD1 once TRBV30 CAWSAAGTGHNEQFF TGTGCCTGGAGTGCCGCCGGGACAGGGCACAATGAGCAGTTCTTC
TRBJ2-7 15 TRBD2 - TRBV7-6 CASSLGSGGAGEQYF TGTGCCAGCAGCCTTGGGAGCGGGGGGGCTGGCGAGCAGTACTTC
TRBJ2-3 18 TRBD2 - TRBV27 CASSSTRLTGGSTDTQYF TGTGCCAGCAGTTCTACGAGGTTGACGGGGGGATCCACAGATACGCAGTATTTT
TRBJ1-2 11 - - TRBV20-1 CSASDGDGYTF TGCAGTGCTAGCGACGGGGATGGCTACACCTTC
TRBJ2-5 15 - - TRBV21-1 CASSKEGDSIETQYF TGTGCCAGCAGCAAAGAGGGCGACTCCATCGAGACCCAGTACTTC
TRBJ2-5 14 - - TRBV28 CASRRAGGLETQYF TGTGCCAGCAGAAGAGCGGGCGGGCTGGAGACCCAGTACTTC
TRBJ1-1 17 TRBD1 - TRBV7-2 CASRSRRVGRGLSEAFF TGTGCCAGCAGATCCCGGCGGGTAGGCAGGGGGCTAAGTGAAGCTTTCTTT
TRBJ1-2 14 - - TRBV15 CATSRDRMTGGYTF TGTGCCACCAGCAGAGACCGAATGACGGGCGGCTACACCTTC
TRBJ2-7 17 - - TRBV12-2 CASRPLTRGQGQREQYF TGTGCAAGTCGCCCCTTAACGAGAGGACAGGGGCAGCGCGAGCAGTACTTC
TRBJ1-3 14 - - TRBV18 CASSSYPAGNTIYF TGTGCCAGCTCTTCTTATCCGGCTGGAAACACCATATATTTT
TRBJ1-5 14 TRBD1 - TRBV28 CASSPGTGDQPQHF TGTGCCAGCAGCCCCGGGACAGGGGATCAGCCCCAGCATTTT
TRBJ2-3 14 TRBD2 - TRBV7-8 CASGRGSGVDTQYF TGTGCCAGCGGGCGTGGTAGCGGGGTGGATACGCAGTATTTT
TRBJ2-6 15 - - TRBV2 CARGTGNSGANVLTF TGTGCCAGAGGGACTGGAAACTCTGGGGCCAACGTCCTGACTTTC
TRBJ1-1 16 - - TRBV5-4 CASSLGSVGGPTEAFF TGTGCCAGCAGCTTGGGGTCGGTAGGGGGGCCGACTGAAGCTTTCTTT
TRBJ2-7 15 TRBD2 few TRBV4-2 CASSQWAGGQYEQYF TGTGCCAGCAGCCAATGGGCGGGGGGGCAGTACGAGCAGTACTTC
TRBJ2-1 17 TRBD2 - TRBV5-1 CASSLPSGGALYNEQFF TGCGCCAGCAGCTTGCCTAGCGGGGGGGCACTCTACAATGAGCAGTTCTTC
TRBJ2-1 15 - - TRBV7-9 CASSLAFSSYNEQFF TGTGCCAGCAGCCTCGCCTTTAGCTCCTACAATGAGCAGTTCTTC
TRBJ2-3 12 - - TRBV11-2 CASQTRADTQYF TGTGCCAGCCAGACTAGGGCAGATACGCAGTATTTT
TRBJ1-1 15 - - TRBV19 CASSDRTRLNAEAFF TGTGCCAGTAGTGATAGAACGAGGTTAAACGCTGAAGCTTTCTTT
TRBJ2-1 14 - - TRBV5-1 CASTYSPEYNEQFF TGCGCCAGCACCTACAGCCCGGAATACAATGAGCAGTTCTTC
TRBJ1-2 14 - - TRBV9 CASSVGTGNYGYTF TGTGCCAGCAGCGTAGGTACAGGGAACTATGGCTACACCTTC